This T cell receptor beta chain was sequenced for a study of blood T cell repertoires in COVID-19. Looking at the study overall: Material from acute and convalescent COVID-19 was sourced from the United States, Italy and Spain. Nucleic acid was either cDNA or gDNA, and it came from T cells, B-cell-depleted T cells, or PBMCs.

The J segment lost 7 bases and the V segment lost 8 bases, leaving 23 bases of the junction unmatched. CDR3 length equals 18 residues. Germline V gene data show CDR1 as MGHDK and CDR2 as SYGVNS. Assay: immunoSEQ multiplex PCR; the TCRdb copy retains only in-frame clones and omits some. The table lists hundreds of thousands of clones, approximately 90% of them singletons, with over 1.1% in the top ten. Sequenced input: peripheral blood. This receptor was taken from a woman under 40 with active or convalescent COVID-19. The chain employs TRBV25-1 and TRBJ2-7; 10 bases map to TRBD2. The CDR3 coding sequence is TGTGCCAGCTCGTCGGACACTCGAACCCTAGCGGGAGCCCGGGAGCAGTACTTC. Encoded protein: CASSSDTRTLAGAREQYF.